Presented here are 27 T cell receptor beta chains from one specimen sequenced in a study of shared clonotypes between healthy human individuals. Produced via immunoSEQ multiplex PCR; TCRdb's table is partial and in-frame only. The table lists a few million clones, around nine tenths of them singletons. Sequenced material: naive CD4+ T cells sorted from blood. Specified subset: CD45RA+ positively selected. These receptors were obtained from a man aged 18 to 30 in good health.

The V and J genes are TRBV5-1 and TRBJ2-2, with a weak D call TRBD2 (6 bases). The CDR3 is made up of 15 amino acids. The ends were cut back, 1 base at V and 5 bases at J, with 12 bases in the middle. Germline-derived CDR1 and CDR2 are SGHRS and YFSETQ. The chain's CDR3 is CASSLRERRTGELFF. CDR3 in DNA: TGCGCCAGCAGCTTGCGGGAGAGGAGAACCGGGGAGCTGTTTTTT.

Of note for this clone: The sample has other DNA sequences that encode this CDR3 too. V gene TRBV5-1 combines with J gene TRBJ1-5, with D possibly TRBD1 on 5 matching bases. CDR3 size: 13 residues. V lost 0 bases and J lost 4, with 5 bases in between. The V gene's germline CDR1 is SGHRS and CDR2 YFSETQ. The CDR3 DNA reads as TGCGCCAGCAGCTTGGGACAGAATCAGCCCCAGCATTTT. This gives the protein CASSLGQNQPQHF.

This chain links TRBV30 with TRBJ1-1, with 8 bases fitting TRBD1. CDR3 length equals 12 residues. V lost 4 bases and J lost 6; bases outside the gene matches: 4. Germline V lookup: CDR1 GTSNPN, CDR2 SVGIG (reference sequence). Here the CDR3 DNA reads TGTGCCTGGAACGAGGACAGGGCTGAAGCTTTCTTT. Encoded protein: CAWNEDRAEAFF.

V usage is TRBV5-4 and J usage is TRBJ2-1; 13 nucleotides agree with TRBD2. Trimming at V came to 2 bases and at J to 5 bases, leaving 1 base not matched to a gene. Germline loops: CDR1 SGHNT, CDR2 YYREEE (reference sequence). The CDR3 consists of 15 residues. Here the CDR3 DNA reads TGTGCCAGCAGCTTTACTAGCGGGGGGGACAATGAGCAGTTCTTC. Encoded protein: CASSFTSGGDNEQFF.

The V gene is TRBV4-3, the J gene TRBJ2-7; 7 bases map to TRBD2. V shed 0 bases, J shed 3 bases, and the junction held 23 bases outside the gene matches. This CDR3 comprises 21 residues. Per the germline V gene, CDR1 is LGHNA and CDR2 is YSLEER. The CDR3 bases are TGCGCCAGCAGCCAAGAAACCTGGCGCGGACCCTCCGCGGGAGTTTTCTACGAGCAGTACTTC. Translating it yields CASSQETWRGPSAGVFYEQYF.

The CDR3 nucleotides read TGCAGCGCGCACAGGGATGAAGGAAACACCATATATTTT. Its protein product is CSAHRDEGNTIYF. The chain couples TRBV29-1 to TRBJ1-3; a weak D match, TRBD1 (6 bases). Germline CDR1 SQVTM, CDR2 ANQGSEA. CDR3 size: 13 residues. V lost 7 bases to trimming and J lost 4 bases, with 14 bases between them.

This chain links TRBV7-2 with TRBJ1-5; D remains ambiguous. CDR1 is SGHTA and CDR2 is FQGNSA in the germline V gene. The CDR3 length is 15 residues. Trimming took off 3 bases at V and 4 bases at J, with 13 bases between the two ends. CDR3 residues: CASSLGSWVNQPQHF. CDR3 sequence (DNA): TGTGCCAGCAGCTTGGGCAGCTGGGTTAATCAGCCCCAGCATTTT.

The chain recombines TRBV25-1 with TRBJ1-1; no clear D. Germline V gives CDR1 MGHDK, CDR2 SYGVNS. V was pared by 6 bases and J by 5 bases, with 7 bases between. CDR3 length: 11 amino acids. The CDR3 bases are TGTGCCAGCAGCTTCTGGACTGAAGCTTTCTTT. Amino acid sequence: CASSFWTEAFF.

The rearrangement joins TRBV7-2 to TRBJ2-3; possible D gene TRBD1, 6 bases. The CDR3 consists of 16 residues. V gave up 6 bases and J gave up 1 base, with 17 bases separating them. Germline CDR1 SGHTA, CDR2 FQGNSA. The CDR3 DNA reads as TGTGCCAGCAGGCCATTTGGGGCAGGGGGCACAGATACGCAGTATTTT. Translated, it gives CASRPFGAGGTDTQYF.

The chain uses TRBV29-1 and TRBJ2-5, with a tentative D call TRBD1 (6 bases). There are 13 residues in the CDR3. The ends were cut back, 1 base at V and 1 base at J, with 7 bases in the middle. CDR1 and CDR2 (germline): SQVTM, ANQGSEA. The CDR3 loop is CSVEGGLQETQYF. The CDR3 region has the DNA TGCAGCGTTGAAGGGGGGCTCCAAGAGACCCAGTACTTC.

The CDR3 nucleotides are TGTGCCAGCAGCCGCGGGGACTCGCTCTACGAGCAGTACTTC. This sequence encodes CASSRGDSLYEQYF. The chain joins TRBV6-5 to TRBJ2-7, with D perhaps TRBD2 (6 bases). V dropped 6 bases and J dropped 3 bases, with 15 bases sitting between them. Germline V lookup: CDR1 MNHEY, CDR2 SVGAGI. The CDR3 extends over 14 amino acids.

J is TRBJ1-1 and V is TRBV7-9, with a tentative D call TRBD1 (5 bases). CDR1 SEHNR and CDR2 FQNEAQ come from the germline V gene (reference sequence). CDR3 length: 15 amino acids. V lost 1 base and J lost 4, with 13 bases in between. The CDR3 spells CASSLDQGAGTEAFF. The CDR3 DNA reads TGTGCCAGCAGCTTAGATCAGGGTGCAGGCACTGAAGCTTTCTTT.

This clone was counted a few times. Other DNA sequences in the same sample also yield this CDR3. The CDR3 here is CASSPQGPNTEAFF. For the CDR3, the DNA is TGTGCCAGCTCACCACAGGGACCGAACACTGAAGCTTTCTTT. This chain joins TRBV18 and TRBJ1-1, with D maybe TRBD1 (5 bases). V shed 1 base and J shed 1 base, with 7 bases lying between them. The CDR3 runs 14 residues. The V gene's germline CDR1 is KGHSH and CDR2 LQKENI.

The chain combines TRBV19 with TRBJ1-1; perhaps TRBD1 as D (6 bases). CDR1 and CDR2 (germline): LNHDA, SQIVND (reference sequence). The CDR3 runs to 13 residues. The germline V and J ends were trimmed by 5 bases and 1 base, with 8 bases remaining between them. The CDR3 here is CASSDRTNTEAFF. The DNA for the CDR3 is TGTGCCAGTAGTGACAGGACGAACACTGAAGCTTTCTTT.

J is TRBJ2-5 and V is TRBV4-2; maybe TRBD1 (6 bases). The assigned J gene may be wrong: the sequence end matches TRBJ2-7 better. This CDR3 contains 15 residues. Germline assignment: CDR1 LGHNA and CDR2 YNFKEQ. This chain's CDR3 is CASSQVSGQPYEQYF. In DNA, the CDR3 is TGTGCCAGCAGCCAAGTCTCGGGACAACCCTACGAGCAGTACTTC.

This clone came up once. The chain employs TRBV5-6 and TRBJ2-7; D may match TRBD1 or TRBD2 (6 bases each). Between the trimmed V and J ends, which lost 0 bases and 2 bases, there was a span of 15 bases. Per the germline V gene, CDR1 is SGHDT and CDR2 is YYEEEE. The CDR3 is 16 residues long. The CDR3 loop is CASSLDSGARPYEQYF. The CDR3 DNA follows: TGTGCCAGCAGCTTGGATTCGGGGGCGCGTCCCTACGAGCAGTACTTC.

The V gene is TRBV7-9, the J gene TRBJ2-1; D not certain. CDR1 and CDR2 from the germline V gene are SEHNR and FQNEAQ (reference sequence). Trimming stripped 4 bases from V and 6 bases from J, with 10 bases between. The length of the CDR3 is 13 residues. This chain's CDR3 is CASSSRPSNEQFF. The CDR3, as DNA: TGTGCCAGCAGCTCTCGACCTTCCAATGAGCAGTTCTTC.

The chain is built from TRBV5-1 and TRBJ2-7; TRBD1 aligns across 8 bases. The CDR3 totals 14 residues. V gave up 4 bases and J gave up 0 bases; unmatched junction bases: 3. Germline CDR1 and CDR2: SGHRS and YFSETQ. The CDR3 reads CASSQTGDSYEQYF. CDR3 DNA sequence: TGCGCCAGCAGCCAGACAGGGGACTCCTACGAGCAGTACTTC.

The CDR3 region is CASSLDGGNEQFF. CDR3 bases: TGCGCCAGCAGCTTGGATGGTGGCAATGAGCAGTTCTTC. The J gene is TRBJ2-1, the V gene TRBV5-1, with unresolved D. This CDR3 has 13 residues. The germline CDR1 and CDR2 sequences are SGHRS and YFSETQ. With 0 bases removed from V and 6 bases from J, the gap between germline ends came to 7 bases.

This clone turned up a few times. V and J are TRBV19 and TRBJ1-2; 7 nucleotides line up with TRBD1. This CDR3 region has 16 residues. CDR1 and CDR2 (germline): LNHDA, SQIVND (reference sequence). V lost 5 bases and J lost 8; bases outside the gene matches: 17. CDR3 amino acids: CASSPSQTGVQLGYTF. For the CDR3, the DNA is TGTGCCAGTAGTCCGAGTCAAACAGGGGTCCAGTTGGGCTACACCTTC.

J is TRBJ2-3 and V is TRBV21-1; the table's D gene call, TRBD2, was not cross checked with the DNA. TRBV21-1 is marked as a pseudogene. This CDR3 has 20 amino acids. CDR3 sequence: CASNPGARLAAKQGTDTQYF. The CDR3 DNA sequence: TGTGCCAGCAACCCCGGCGCCCGACTAGCGGCCAAACAAGGCACAGATACGCAGTATTTT.

The chain is built from TRBV18 and TRBJ1-2, with D unresolved. Germline CDR1 and CDR2: KGHSH and LQKENI. CDR3 length: 15 amino acids. V was cut by 2 bases and J by 3 bases, with 13 bases left in between. CDR3 bases: TGTGCCAGCTCACCAATGTACGGTTCCGACTATGGCTACACCTTC. It is translated as CASSPMYGSDYGYTF. Filled out from reference TRBV18 and TRBJ1-2, the complete variable domain reads NAGVMQNPRHLVRRRGQEARLRCSPMKGHSHVYWYRQLPEEGLKFMVYLQKENIIDESGMPKERFSAEFPKEGPSILRIQQVVRGDSAAYFCASSPMYGSDYGYTFGSGTRLTVV.

This rearrangement joins TRBV7-9 to TRBJ2-5; D call uncertain. In germline, CDR1 is SEHNR, CDR2 FQNEAQ (reference sequence). The ends were cut back, 4 bases at V and 2 bases at J, with 14 bases in the middle. The CDR3 is made up of 15 amino acids. The CDR3 here is CASSSLKAFQETQYF. The CDR3 nucleotides are TGTGCCAGCAGCTCCCTCAAGGCCTTTCAAGAGACCCAGTACTTC.

The J gene is TRBJ2-7, the V gene TRBV7-2; D may be TRBD2 (6 bases). CDR1 is SGHTA and CDR2 is FQGNSA in the germline V gene. The CDR3 spans 14 residues. The V end lost 4 bases, the J end lost 0 bases, and 10 bases lay between the germline ends. The CDR3 protein is CASSSPRGSYEQYF. The CDR3 DNA follows: TGTGCCAGCAGCTCCCCGCGGGGCTCCTACGAGCAGTACTTC.

Here the CDR3 reads CASSEGEVGNQPQHF. The CDR3 DNA reads as TGTGCCAGCAGTGAAGGGGAGGTTGGCAATCAGCCCCAGCATTTT. This chain links TRBV2 with TRBJ1-5; D gene unclear. CDR3 length: 15 amino acids. Between the trimmed V and J ends, which lost 1 base and 2 bases, there was a span of 9 bases. CDR1 SNHLY and CDR2 FYNNEI come from the germline V gene.

V usage is TRBV7-2 and J usage is TRBJ2-1; either TRBD1 or TRBD2 may supply D (5 bases each). Germline-derived CDR1 and CDR2 are SGHTA and FQGNSA. The V and J ends lost 3 bases and 9 bases respectively, with 21 bases between them. The CDR3 totals 16 residues. CDR3 in DNA: TGTGCCAGCAGCTTCACCGGGACCCAAACCCTTAGTGAGCAGTTCTTC. Its protein is CASSFTGTQTLSEQFF.

The chain links TRBV18 to TRBJ1-5, with D possibly TRBD1 on 5 matching bases. The V end was cut by 3 bases, the J end by 0 bases, with 12 bases between. The CDR3 runs 16 residues. Looked up from germline, CDR1 is KGHSH and CDR2 is LQKENI. As DNA, the CDR3 is TGTGCCAGCTCACCGCGGGGCGGAAATAGCAATCAGCCCCAGCATTTT. Protein product: CASSPRGGNSNQPQHF.